This record covers a single TCR beta chain. What it binds is not known. V was shortened by 6 bases and J by 2 bases, with 11 bases between the two germline ends. Germline-derived CDR1 and CDR2 are MGHRA and YSYEKL. The CDR3 contains 14 residues. With the ViraFEST assay, the study expanded antigen-specific CD4+ T cells using viral peptide pools, then sequenced them. After roughly 11 days in culture, the CD4+ T cells were isolated. It was between March and December 2020 that the person had a SARS-CoV-2 infection confirmed by PCR. Both day 3 and day 7 saw half the medium replaced with IL-2 medium. Some clones are missing from TCRdb's copy, which holds only in-frame ones; the method was immunoSEQ multiplex PCR. The sample records fewer than 30,000 clones, around 78% being singletons. These data originate in a study of vaccination effects on CD4 cells after COVID-19. Study findings and constraints: Small numbers of convalescent patients limited the study. It also lacked early post-infection timepoints.

The chain couples TRBV4-1 to TRBJ2-4; possible D gene TRBD1, 6 bases. This TCR was sampled from a human donor who had a prior SARS-CoV-2 infection. The input for sequencing was CD4+ T cells from PBMCs cultured with HCoV-NL63 spike peptides, taken before COVID-19 vaccination. The CDR3 protein is CASRPQGTKNIQYF. The CDR3 coding sequence is TGCGCCAGCAGGCCACAGGGAACCAAAAACATTCAGTACTTC.